Shown below are 14 T cell receptor beta chains from a single sample sequenced in a study of tumor and adjacent non-tumor tissue in lung cancer. TCRbeta libraries were built with three rounds of nested PCR, modified from ARM-PCR. TCRdb reanalysed the multiplex PCR reads using MiXCR and keeps one entry per CDR3 protein. Of some 70,000 distinct CDR3 sequences listed, around 70% are singletons. No cell sorting was done before RNA was extracted from the tissue. The normal lung tissue was taken more than 3 cm from the tumor edge. The material sequenced was distant non-tumor lung tissue. Source of these receptors: a woman in her 50s with non-small cell lung cancer.

The sample holds a few counts of this clonotype. One base away lies a much larger clone, so this may be a sequencing read error. The chain joins TRBV12-3 or TRBV12-4 to TRBJ2-5; 13 bases agree with TRBD2. The CDR3 is 14 amino acids. CDR3 DNA: TGTACCAGCAGCCGGACTAGCGGGAGTCTGGCCCAGTACTTC. Translation gives CTSSRTSGSLAQYF.

Points on this clonotype: Just one base apart from a much larger clone, this may be a read error. The V call is TRBV10-3, the J call TRBJ2-7; 10 bases map to TRBD2. Losses at the gene ends were 2 bases for V and 10 bases for J; bases not matched to a gene: 8. Germline V gene lookup returns CDR1 ENHRY and CDR2 SYGVKD. The CDR3 extends over 14 amino acids. CDR3 in amino acids: CAISEAPASGSQYF. In DNA form, the CDR3 reads TGTGCCATCAGTGAGGCTCCGGCTAGCGGGAGTCAGTACTTC.

As regards this clonotype: The conserved closing phenylalanine or tryptophan is absent in this CDR3, likely reflecting a read error. This chain uses TRBV10-2 with TRBJ2-1; a weak D match, TRBD2 (6 bases). Germline loops: CDR1 WSHSY, CDR2 SAAADI. The CDR3 runs 12 residues. Trimming shortened V by 6 bases and J by 12 bases, and 15 bases separated the two germline ends. CDR3 loop: CASREGQGGQFS. The CDR3 nucleotides read TGCGCCAGCAGGGAGGGGCAGGGTGGGCAGTTCTCC.

As concerns this clonotype: At one boundary the junction diverges from the germline segment, which might be a read error. The V and J genes are TRBV4-2 and TRBJ2-7, with a possible D match to TRBD2 (5 bases). The CDR3 extends over 14 amino acids. CDR1 LGHNA and CDR2 YNFKEQ come from the germline V gene. The CDR3 sequence: CASSQTADSYEKYF. The CDR3 nucleotides are TGTGCGAGCAGCCAAACAGCGGACTCCTACGAGAAGTACTTC.

This clonotype has more than one count but fewer than ten. The V call is TRBV19, the J call TRBJ2-1, with 7 nucleotides matching TRBD2. Looked up from germline, CDR1 is LNHDA and CDR2 is SQIVND (reference sequence). This CDR3 spans 14 amino acids. Germline trimming cut 6 bases from V and 7 bases from J; bases unmatched to any gene: 9. The DNA of the CDR3 is TGTGCCAGTAGCCAGGGAGGGCCTAGTAATGAGCAGTTCTTC. Residues: CASSQGGPSNEQFF.

Comments on this clonotype: This may arise from a read error, as a much more abundant clone is one base away. The chain has TRBV24-1 and TRBJ1-5, with D possibly TRBD1 on 5 matching bases. This CDR3 spans 14 amino acids. Trimming cost V 4 bases and J 7 bases, with 13 bases left between them. CDR1 and CDR2 (germline): KGHDR, SFDVKD. The CDR3 spells CATSDKGIGQPQHF. The CDR3 coding sequence is TGTGCCACCAGTGACAAGGGGATTGGCCAGCCCCAGCATTTT.

The CDR3 bases are TGTGCCAGCAGTCTTGGACTTCAAAGCACAGATACGCAGTATTTT. Residues: CASSLGLQSTDTQYF. The chain links TRBV28 to TRBJ2-3; possibly TRBD2 for D (5 bases). The V end was cut by 5 bases, the J end by 0 bases, with 12 bases between. The CDR3 length is 15 residues. Per the germline V gene, CDR1 is MDHEN and CDR2 is SYDVKM.

With regard to this clonotype: The junction and the germline gene differ at one end; a read error may be behind it. V gene TRBV6-1 combines with J gene TRBJ2-4; no clear D. CDR1 and CDR2 from the germline V gene are MNHNS and SASEGT. The CDR3 is 13 amino acids. The CDR3 sequence is CPSSDEVGNIQYF. In nucleotides, the CDR3 is TGTCCCAGCAGTGATGAGGTGGGAAACATTCAGTACTTC.

The V and J genes are TRBV6-5 and TRBJ1-4, with D possibly matching TRBD1 (5 bases). This CDR3 is 15 amino acids long. CDR1 and CDR2 (germline): MNHEY, SVGAGI. V lost 2 bases to trimming and J lost 5 bases, with 12 bases between them. CDR3 in DNA: TGTGCCAGCAGTTACCGGGGCCGCCTAAATGAAAAACTGTTTTTT. Its protein is CASSYRGRLNEKLFF.

The V and J genes are TRBV6-2 or TRBV6-3 and TRBJ2-6; D possibly corresponds to TRBD2 (5 bases). CDR1 is MNHEY and CDR2 is SVGEGT in the germline V gene. The V and J ends lost 7 bases and 7 bases respectively, with 14 bases between them. The CDR3 length is 14 residues. CDR3 coding DNA: TGTGCCAGCAACACTAGACTGGGAGCCAACGTCCTGACTTTC. This sequence encodes CASNTRLGANVLTF.

As for this clonotype: This could be a read error, since a much larger clone is one nucleotide away. The chain joins TRBV20-1 to TRBJ2-5; D remains ambiguous. Trimming pared 8 bases from V and 0 bases from J, leaving 16 bases between. There are 14 residues in the CDR3. Looked up from germline, CDR1 is DFQATT and CDR2 is SNEGSKA (reference sequence). Here the CDR3 reads CSTNPRRHQETQYF. For the CDR3, the DNA is TGCAGTACTAACCCCAGACGGCACCAAGAGACCCAGTACTTC.

A few counts support this clonotype. The gene calls are TRBV12-3 or TRBV12-4 and TRBJ2-5, with TRBD1 matching 7 bases. Germline trimming cut 7 bases from V and 2 bases from J; bases unmatched to any gene: 7. The CDR3 extends over 14 amino acids. The CDR3 reads CASNGDREQETQYF. CDR3 sequence (DNA): TGTGCCAGCAACGGGGACAGAGAACAAGAGACCCAGTACTTC.

Points on this clonotype: At one boundary the junction diverges from the germline segment, which might be a read error. The V and J genes are TRBV10-3 and TRBJ2-3; D perhaps matches TRBD2 (6 bases). Germline V gives CDR1 ENHRY, CDR2 SYGVKD. This CDR3 is 16 amino acids long. The CDR3 nucleotides read TGTGCCGTAAGCGTAGGAGGGATGGATCGCACAGATACGCAGTGTTTT. Translating gives CAVSVGGMDRTDTQCF.

The chain combines TRBV15 with TRBJ2-3, with 9 positions matching TRBD2. The ends lost 11 bases at V and 3 bases at J; junction bases unmatched: 6. Germline loops: CDR1 LNHNV, CDR2 YYDKDF (reference sequence). This CDR3 has 13 amino acids. Here the CDR3 reads CAAALAGTDTQYF. The CDR3 region has the DNA TGTGCCGCCGCGCTAGCGGGAACAGATACGCAGTATTTT. Looking up the rest from reference TRBV15 and TRBJ2-3 gives the full variable domain: DAMVIQNPRYQVTQFGKPVTLSCSQTLNHNVMYWYQQKSSQAPKLLFHYYDKDFNNEADTPDNFQSRRPNTSFCFLDIRSPGLGDTAMYLCAAALAGTDTQYFGPGTRLTVL.